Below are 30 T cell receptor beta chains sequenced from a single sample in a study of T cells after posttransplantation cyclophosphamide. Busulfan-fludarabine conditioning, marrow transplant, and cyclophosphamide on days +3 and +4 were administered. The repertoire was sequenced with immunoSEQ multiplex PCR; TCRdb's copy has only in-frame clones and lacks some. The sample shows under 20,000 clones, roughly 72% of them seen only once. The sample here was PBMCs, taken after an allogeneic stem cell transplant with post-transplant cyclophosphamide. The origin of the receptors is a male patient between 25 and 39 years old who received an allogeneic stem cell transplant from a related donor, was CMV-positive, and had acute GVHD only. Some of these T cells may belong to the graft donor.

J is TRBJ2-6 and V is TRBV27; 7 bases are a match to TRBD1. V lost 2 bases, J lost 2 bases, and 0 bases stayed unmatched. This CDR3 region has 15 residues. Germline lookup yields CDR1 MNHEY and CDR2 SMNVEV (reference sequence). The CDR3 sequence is CASSLRGPGANVLTF. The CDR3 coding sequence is TGTGCCAGCAGTTTAAGGGGGCCTGGGGCCAACGTCCTGACTTTC.

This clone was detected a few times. The CDR3 protein is CASSKPARGGGGYTF. For the CDR3, the DNA is TGTGCCAGCAGCAAGCCAGCGAGGGGCGGGGGTGGCTACACCTTC. V usage is TRBV21-1 and J usage is TRBJ1-2. TRBV21-1 is marked as a pseudogene. The CDR3 consists of 15 residues.

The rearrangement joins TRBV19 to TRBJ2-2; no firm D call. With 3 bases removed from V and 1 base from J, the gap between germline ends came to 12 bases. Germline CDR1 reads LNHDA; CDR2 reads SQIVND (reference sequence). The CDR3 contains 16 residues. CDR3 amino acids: CASSILTGGNTGELFF. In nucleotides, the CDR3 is TGTGCCAGTAGTATTTTGACGGGTGGGAACACCGGGGAGCTGTTTTTT.

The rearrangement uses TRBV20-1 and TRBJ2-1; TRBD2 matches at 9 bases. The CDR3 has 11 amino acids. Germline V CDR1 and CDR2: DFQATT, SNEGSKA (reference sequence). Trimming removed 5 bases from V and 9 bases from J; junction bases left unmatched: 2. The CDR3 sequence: CSARLAAEQFF. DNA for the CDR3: TGCAGTGCTCGACTAGCGGCTGAGCAGTTCTTC.

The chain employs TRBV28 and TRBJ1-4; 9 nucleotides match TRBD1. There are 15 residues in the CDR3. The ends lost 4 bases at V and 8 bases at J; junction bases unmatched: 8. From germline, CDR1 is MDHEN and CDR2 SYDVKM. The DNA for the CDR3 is TGTGCCAGCAGTTCTCGGACAGGGGCGTCGGAAAAACTGTTTTTT. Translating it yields CASSSRTGASEKLFF.

This chain's CDR3 is CASSPNRQGPEQYF. DNA for the CDR3: TGTGCCAGCAGTCCCAATCGACAGGGACCCGAGCAGTACTTC. This chain joins TRBV25-1 and TRBJ2-7; 7 nucleotides match TRBD1. CDR3 length: 14 amino acids. The V gene's germline CDR1 is MGHDK and CDR2 SYGVNS. J lost 6 bases, V lost 5 bases, and 10 bases had no gene match.

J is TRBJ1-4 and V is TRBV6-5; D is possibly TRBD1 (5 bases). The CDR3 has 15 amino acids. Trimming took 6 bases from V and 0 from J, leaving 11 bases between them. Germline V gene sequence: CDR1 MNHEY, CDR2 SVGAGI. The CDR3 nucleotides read TGTGCCAGCAGGAGCGGGGGAACAACTAATGAAAAACTGTTTTTT. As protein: CASRSGGTTNEKLFF.

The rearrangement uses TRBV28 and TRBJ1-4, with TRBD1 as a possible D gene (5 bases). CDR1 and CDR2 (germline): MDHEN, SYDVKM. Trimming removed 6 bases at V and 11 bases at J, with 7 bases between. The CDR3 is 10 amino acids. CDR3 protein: CASSRGKLFF. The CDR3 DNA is TGTGCCAGCAGCCGGGGGAAACTGTTTTTT.

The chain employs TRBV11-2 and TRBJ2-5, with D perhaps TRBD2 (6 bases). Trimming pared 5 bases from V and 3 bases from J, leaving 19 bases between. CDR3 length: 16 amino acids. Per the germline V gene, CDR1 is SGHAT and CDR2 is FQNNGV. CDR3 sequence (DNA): TGTGCCAGCAGCCCACCCTTCGCCGGGGGAGAAGAGACCCAGTACTTC. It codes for CASSPPFAGGEETQYF. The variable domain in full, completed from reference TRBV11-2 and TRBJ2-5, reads EAGVAQSPRYKIIEKRQSVAFWCNPISGHATLYWYQQILGQGPKLLIQFQNNGVVDDSQLPKDRFSAERLKGVDSTLKIQPAKLEDSAVYLCASSPPFAGGEETQYFGPGTRLLVL.

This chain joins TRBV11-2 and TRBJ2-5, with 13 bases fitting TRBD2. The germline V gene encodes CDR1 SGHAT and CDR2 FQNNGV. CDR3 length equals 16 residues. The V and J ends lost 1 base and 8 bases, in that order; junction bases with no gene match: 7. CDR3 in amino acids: CASSLVPTSGGTTQYF. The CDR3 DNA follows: TGTGCCAGCAGCTTAGTTCCGACTAGCGGGGGGACAACCCAGTACTTC.

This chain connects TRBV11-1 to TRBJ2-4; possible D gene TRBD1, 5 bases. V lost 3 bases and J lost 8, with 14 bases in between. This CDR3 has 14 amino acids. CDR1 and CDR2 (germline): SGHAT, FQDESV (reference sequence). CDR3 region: CASSFRATPDIQYF. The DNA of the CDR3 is TGTGCCAGCAGCTTCAGGGCTACCCCGGACATTCAGTACTTC.

The CDR3 loop reads CASSFLGGGAYSNQPQHF. CDR3 in DNA: TGTGCCAGCAGCTTTCTTGGAGGGGGCGCATATAGCAATCAGCCCCAGCATTTT. This chain connects TRBV7-2 to TRBJ1-5; 7 positions match TRBD1. This CDR3 comprises 18 residues. V was pared by 3 bases and J by 0 bases, with 11 bases of the junction left unmatched. Germline assignment: CDR1 SGHTA and CDR2 FQGNSA.

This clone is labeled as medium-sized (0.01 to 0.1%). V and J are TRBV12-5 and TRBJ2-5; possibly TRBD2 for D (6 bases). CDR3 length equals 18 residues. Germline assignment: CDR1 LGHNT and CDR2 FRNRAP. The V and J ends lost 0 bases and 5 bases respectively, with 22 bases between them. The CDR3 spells CASGLVAGSTLGGETQYF. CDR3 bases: TGTGCTAGTGGTTTGGTAGCTGGGAGCACTCTAGGAGGGGAGACCCAGTACTTC.

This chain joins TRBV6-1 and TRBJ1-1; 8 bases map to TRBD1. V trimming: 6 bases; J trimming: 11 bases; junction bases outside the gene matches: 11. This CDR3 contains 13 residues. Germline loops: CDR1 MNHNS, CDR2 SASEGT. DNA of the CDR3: TGTGCCAGCAGATTAGGACAGGGTCAAGAGGCTTTCTTT. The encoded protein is CASRLGQGQEAFF.

The CDR3 DNA sequence: TGTGCCAGCAGCCCCAATCCCCCAGGGGGCGGGGTAGGTGAAAAACTGTTTTTT. This gives the protein CASSPNPPGGGVGEKLFF. The chain couples TRBV7-8 to TRBJ1-4, with 8 bases aligning to TRBD1. Germline CDR1 is SGHVS and CDR2 is FQNEAQ. V trimming: 5 bases; J trimming: 7 bases; junction bases outside the gene matches: 18. The CDR3 contains 18 residues. Variable domain in full (rest from reference TRBV7-8 and TRBJ1-4): GAGVSQSPRYKVAKRGQDVALRCDPISGHVSLFWYQQALGQGPEFLTYFQNEAQLDKSGLPSDRFFAERPEGSVSTLKIQRTQQEDSAVYLCASSPNPPGGGVGEKLFFGSGTQLSVL.

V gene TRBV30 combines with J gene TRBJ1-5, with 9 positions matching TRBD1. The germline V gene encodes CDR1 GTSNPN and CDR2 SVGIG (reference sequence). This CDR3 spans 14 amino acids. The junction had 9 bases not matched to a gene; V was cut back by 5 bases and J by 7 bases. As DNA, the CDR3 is TGTGCCTGGGGGACAGGGTCCCTGGGCCAGCCCCAGCATTTT. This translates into CAWGTGSLGQPQHF.

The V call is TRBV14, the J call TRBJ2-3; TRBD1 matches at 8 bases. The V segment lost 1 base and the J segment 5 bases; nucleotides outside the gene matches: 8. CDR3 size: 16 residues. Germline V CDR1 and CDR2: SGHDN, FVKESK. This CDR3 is CASSQVWGTGGDTQYF. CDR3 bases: TGTGCCAGCAGCCAAGTTTGGGGGACAGGAGGAGATACGCAGTATTTT.

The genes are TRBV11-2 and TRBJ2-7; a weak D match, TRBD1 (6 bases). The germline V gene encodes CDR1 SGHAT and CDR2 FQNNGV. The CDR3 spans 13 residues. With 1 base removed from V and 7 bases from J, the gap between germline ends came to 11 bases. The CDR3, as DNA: TGTGCCAGCAGCTTAGTGGCAGGGGATGAGCAGTACTTC. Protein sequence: CASSLVAGDEQYF.

The CDR3 coding sequence is TGTGCCAGCAGCGCAGCGGGGAATGGCTACACCTTC. Encoded protein: CASSAAGNGYTF. V gene TRBV9 combines with J gene TRBJ1-2; D gene ambiguous. The V gene lost 3 bases and the J gene lost 6 bases, with 9 bases spanning the gap. Germline V lookup: CDR1 SGDLS, CDR2 YYNGEE. CDR3 size: 12 residues.

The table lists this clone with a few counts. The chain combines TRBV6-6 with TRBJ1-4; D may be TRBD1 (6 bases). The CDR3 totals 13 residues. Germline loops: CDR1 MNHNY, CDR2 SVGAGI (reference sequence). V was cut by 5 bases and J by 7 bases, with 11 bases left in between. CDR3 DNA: TGTGCCAGCAGTCTACAGGGTCGTGAAAAACTGTTTTTT. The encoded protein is CASSLQGREKLFF.

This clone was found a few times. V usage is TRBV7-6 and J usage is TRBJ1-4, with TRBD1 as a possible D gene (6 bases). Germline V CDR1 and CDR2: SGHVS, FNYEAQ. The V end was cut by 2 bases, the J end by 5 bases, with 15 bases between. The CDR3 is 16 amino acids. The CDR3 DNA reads TGTGCCAGCAGCTTAAATGGACAGCGGCCAAATGAAAAACTGTTTTTT. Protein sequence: CASSLNGQRPNEKLFF.

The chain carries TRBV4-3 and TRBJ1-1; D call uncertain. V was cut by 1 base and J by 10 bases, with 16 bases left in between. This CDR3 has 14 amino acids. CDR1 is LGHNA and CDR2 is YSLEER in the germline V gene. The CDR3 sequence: CASSQGGSQTGAFF. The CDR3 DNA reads TGCGCCAGCAGCCAAGGCGGGTCCCAAACCGGAGCTTTCTTT.

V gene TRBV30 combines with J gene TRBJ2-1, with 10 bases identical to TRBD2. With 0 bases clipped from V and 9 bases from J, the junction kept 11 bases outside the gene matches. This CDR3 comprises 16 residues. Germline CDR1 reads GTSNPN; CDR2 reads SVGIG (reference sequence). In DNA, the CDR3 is TGTGCCTGGAGTGTACGCCAGCGGGGGGGATATGGTGAGCAGTTCTTC. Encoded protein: CAWSVRQRGGYGEQFF.

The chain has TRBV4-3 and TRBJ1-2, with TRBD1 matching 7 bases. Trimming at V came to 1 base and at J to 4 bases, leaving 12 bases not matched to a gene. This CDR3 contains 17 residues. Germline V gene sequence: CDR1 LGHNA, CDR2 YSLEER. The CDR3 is CASSQAPQIGGPYGYTF. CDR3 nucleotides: TGCGCCAGCAGCCAAGCGCCACAAATAGGGGGCCCCTATGGCTACACCTTC.

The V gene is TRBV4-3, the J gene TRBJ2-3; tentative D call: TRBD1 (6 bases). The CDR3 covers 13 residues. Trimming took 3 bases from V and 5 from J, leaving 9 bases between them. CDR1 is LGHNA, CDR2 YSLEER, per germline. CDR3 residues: CASSQQGRDTQYF. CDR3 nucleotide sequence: TGCGCCAGCAGCCAGCAGGGGAGAGATACGCAGTATTTT.

The CDR3 DNA follows: TGTGCCAGCAGCCTCCCCAGGGGCACCGGGGAGCTGTTTTTT. Its protein product is CASSLPRGTGELFF. The chain combines TRBV28 with TRBJ2-2, with D maybe TRBD1 (6 bases). From germline, CDR1 is MDHEN and CDR2 SYDVKM. The CDR3 totals 14 residues. Trimming took 6 bases from V and 4 from J, leaving 12 bases between them.

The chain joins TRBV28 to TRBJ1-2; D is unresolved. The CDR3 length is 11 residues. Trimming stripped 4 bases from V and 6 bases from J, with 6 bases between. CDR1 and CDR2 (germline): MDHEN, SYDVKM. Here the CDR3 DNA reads TGTGCCAGCAGTTCCCCAGATGGCTACACCTTC. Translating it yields CASSSPDGYTF.

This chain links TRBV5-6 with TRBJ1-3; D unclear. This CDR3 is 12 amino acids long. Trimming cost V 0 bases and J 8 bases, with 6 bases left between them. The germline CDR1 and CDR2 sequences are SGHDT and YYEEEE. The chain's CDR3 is CASSLARDTIYF. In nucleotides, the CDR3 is TGTGCCAGCAGCTTGGCCCGGGACACCATATATTTT. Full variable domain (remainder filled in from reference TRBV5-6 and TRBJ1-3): DAGVTQSPTHLIKTRGQQVTLRCSPKSGHDTVSWYQQALGQGPQFIFQYYEEEERQRGNFPDRFSGHQFPNYSSELNVNALLLGDSALYLCASSLARDTIYFGEGSWLTVV.

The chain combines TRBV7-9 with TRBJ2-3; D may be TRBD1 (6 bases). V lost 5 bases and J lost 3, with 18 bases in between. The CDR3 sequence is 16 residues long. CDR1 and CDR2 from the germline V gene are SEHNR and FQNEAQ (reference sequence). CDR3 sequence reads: CASSTRWDIRTDTQYF. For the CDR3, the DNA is TGTGCCAGCAGCACACGATGGGACATCAGGACAGATACGCAGTATTTT.

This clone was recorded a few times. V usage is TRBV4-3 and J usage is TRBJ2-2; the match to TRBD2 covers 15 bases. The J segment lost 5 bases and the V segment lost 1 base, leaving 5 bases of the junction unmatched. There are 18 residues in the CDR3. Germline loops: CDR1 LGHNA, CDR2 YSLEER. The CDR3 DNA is TGCGCCAGCAGCCAAGTGGGACTAGCGGGGGGAGAGACCGGGGAGCTGTTTTTT. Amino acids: CASSQVGLAGGETGELFF.